This TCR beta chain comes out of a study of response to subunit inactivated influenza vaccine. TCRdb processed the RT-PCR reads anew with MiXCR; each CDR3 protein has one entry. The top ten clones hold 2.5% to 3.5% of a sample with about 500,000 distinct CDR3 sequences, 15% to 20% of them seen once. The germline V gene encodes CDR1 DFQATT and CDR2 SNEGSKA (reference sequence). The CDR3 loop spans 12 amino acids. V was shortened by 4 bases and J by 5 bases, with 11 bases between the two germline ends. Comment on this clonotype: Its antigen remains unidentified.

Regarding the study as a whole: A suggestion made by the authors is that each seasonal influenza vaccination recruits few new T cells.

The source of this sequence is a man aged 50 to 75 who received an inactivated influenza vaccine. Sequenced here: CD4+ T cells sorted from PBMCs, sampled less than 30 months after vaccination. The V call is TRBV20-1, the J call TRBJ2-5; perhaps TRBD1 as D (5 bases). In DNA form, the CDR3 reads TGCAGTGCTATCGACAGTCTGGAGACCCAGTACTTC. Protein: CSAIDSLETQYF.